This TCR beta chain was sequenced in a study of CD8+CD57+ T cells in acquired aplastic anemia. Overall study context: Isolated CD4+ and CD8+ cells, once sorted, yielded DNA averaging around 3.3 ug.

V was pared by 1 base and J by 7 bases, with 2 bases of the junction left unmatched. The germline CDR1 and CDR2 sequences are SGHVS and FNYEAQ. The CDR3 totals 15 residues. Only patients with CD8+CD57+ cell expansion on flow cytometry were chosen for sequencing. Severe acquired aplastic anemia was diagnosed in all patients. Note on this clonotype: What it recognizes is unknown.

The template used for profiling TCR beta VDJ and CDR3 was genomic DNA. Using its own MiXCR run on the reads, TCRdb lists one record per CDR3 protein. This sample yields 150,000 to 200,000 distinct CDR3 sequences, of which around 48% are seen a single time; around 3% belongs to the top ten. Notes on the study in general: Patients and healthy controls showed no significant CD8+ Simpson's diversity difference.

Sequenced input: sorted CD4+, CD8+, or CD8+CD57+ T cells (not recorded which) from PBMCs. The chain recombines TRBV7-6 with TRBJ2-1; TRBD2 matches 12 bases. This clonotype was sampled from a human donor with aplastic anemia. The CDR3, as DNA: TGTGCCAGCAGCTTAGAGCTAGCGGGGGGGAATGAGCAGTTCTTC. Translating it yields CASSLELAGGNEQFF.